This TCR beta chain was profiled in a study of circulating tumor DNA in untreated peripheral T-cell lymphoma. Sequencing used immunoSEQ multiplex PCR; TCRdb keeps in-frame clones, though not all of them. This table has about 2,400 clones, more than 60% appearing once. Sequenced sample: tumor tissue. The TCR sequence derives from a human donor with peripheral T-cell lymphoma.

CDR3 amino acids: CASSYSEGLNEQFF. The CDR3 DNA reads TGTGCCAGCAGTTACTCGGAGGGGCTTAATGAGCAGTTCTTC. The J gene is TRBJ2-1, the V gene TRBV6-8, with D maybe TRBD2 (6 bases). V lost 0 bases and J lost 7, with 10 bases in between. Germline V gene sequence: CDR1 MNHGY, CDR2 SAAAGT. CDR3 length: 14 amino acids.